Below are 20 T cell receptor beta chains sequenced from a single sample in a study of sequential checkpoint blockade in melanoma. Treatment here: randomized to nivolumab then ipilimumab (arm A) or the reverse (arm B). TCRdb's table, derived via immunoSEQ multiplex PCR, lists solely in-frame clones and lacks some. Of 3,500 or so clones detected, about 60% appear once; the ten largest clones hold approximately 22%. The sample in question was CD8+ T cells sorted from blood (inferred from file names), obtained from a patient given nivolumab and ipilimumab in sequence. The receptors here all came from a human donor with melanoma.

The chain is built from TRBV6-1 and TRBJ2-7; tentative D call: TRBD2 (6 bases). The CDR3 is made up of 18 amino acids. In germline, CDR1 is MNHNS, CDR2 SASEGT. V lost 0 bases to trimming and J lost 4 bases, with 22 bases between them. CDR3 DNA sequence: TGTGCCAGCAGTGAAGCGCTTCCCACGTACCAAGCGGGTTACGAGCAGTACTTC. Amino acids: CASSEALPTYQAGYEQYF.

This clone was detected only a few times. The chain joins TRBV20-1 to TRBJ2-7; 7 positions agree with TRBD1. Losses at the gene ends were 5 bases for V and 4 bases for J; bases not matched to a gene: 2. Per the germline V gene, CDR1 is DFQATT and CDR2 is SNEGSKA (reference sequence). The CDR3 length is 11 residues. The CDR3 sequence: CSAWDSYEQYF. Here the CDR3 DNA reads TGCAGTGCTTGGGACAGTTACGAGCAGTACTTC.

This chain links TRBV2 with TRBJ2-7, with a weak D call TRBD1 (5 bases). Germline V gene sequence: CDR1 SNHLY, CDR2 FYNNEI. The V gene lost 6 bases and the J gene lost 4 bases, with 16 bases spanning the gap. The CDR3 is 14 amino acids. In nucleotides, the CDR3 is TGTGCCAGCAGACGAAGGCAGGGTAGTTACGAGCAGTACTTC. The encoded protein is CASRRRQGSYEQYF.

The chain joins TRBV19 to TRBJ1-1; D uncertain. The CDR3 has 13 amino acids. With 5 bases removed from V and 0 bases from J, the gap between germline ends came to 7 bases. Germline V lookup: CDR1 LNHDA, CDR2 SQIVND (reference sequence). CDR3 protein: CASSWSLNTEAFF. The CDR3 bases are TGTGCCAGTAGTTGGAGCCTGAACACTGAAGCTTTCTTT.

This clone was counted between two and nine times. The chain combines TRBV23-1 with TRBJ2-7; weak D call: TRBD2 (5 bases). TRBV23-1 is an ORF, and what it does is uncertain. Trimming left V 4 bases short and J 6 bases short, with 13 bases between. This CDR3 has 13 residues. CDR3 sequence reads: CASSPTSGSEQYF. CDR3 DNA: TGCGCCAGCAGTCCGACCTCGGGGAGCGAGCAGTACTTC.

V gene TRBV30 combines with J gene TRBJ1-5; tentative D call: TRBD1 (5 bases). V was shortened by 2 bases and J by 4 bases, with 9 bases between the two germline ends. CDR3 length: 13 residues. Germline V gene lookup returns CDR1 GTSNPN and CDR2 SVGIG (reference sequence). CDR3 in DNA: TGTGCCTGGAGTCGGGGGATAAATCAGCCCCAGCATTTT. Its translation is CAWSRGINQPQHF.

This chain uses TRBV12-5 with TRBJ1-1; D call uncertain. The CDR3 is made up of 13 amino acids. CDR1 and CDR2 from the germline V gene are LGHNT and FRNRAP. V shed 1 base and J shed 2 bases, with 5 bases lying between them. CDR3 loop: CASGLGTNTEAFF. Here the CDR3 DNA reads TGTGCTAGTGGTTTGGGAACTAACACTGAAGCTTTCTTT.

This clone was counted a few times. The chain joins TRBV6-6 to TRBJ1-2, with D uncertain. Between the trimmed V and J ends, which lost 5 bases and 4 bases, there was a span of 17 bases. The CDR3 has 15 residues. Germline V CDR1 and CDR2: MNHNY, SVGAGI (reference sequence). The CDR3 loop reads CASSTTGSSPYGYTF. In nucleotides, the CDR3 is TGTGCCAGCAGTACAACGGGTTCCTCTCCCTATGGCTACACCTTC.

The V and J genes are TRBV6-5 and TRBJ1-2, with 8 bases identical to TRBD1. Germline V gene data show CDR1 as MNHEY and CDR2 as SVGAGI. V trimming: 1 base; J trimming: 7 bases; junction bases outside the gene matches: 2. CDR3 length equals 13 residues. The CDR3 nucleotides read TGTGCCAGCAGTTACTATGACAGGGGTGGCTACACCTTC. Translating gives CASSYYDRGGYTF.

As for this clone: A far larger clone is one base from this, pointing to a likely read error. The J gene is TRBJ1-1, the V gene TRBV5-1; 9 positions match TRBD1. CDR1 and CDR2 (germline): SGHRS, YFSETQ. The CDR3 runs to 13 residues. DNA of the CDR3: TGCACCAGCAGCTTGATACAGGGGGCCGGGACTTTCTTT. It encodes CTSSLIQGAGTFF.

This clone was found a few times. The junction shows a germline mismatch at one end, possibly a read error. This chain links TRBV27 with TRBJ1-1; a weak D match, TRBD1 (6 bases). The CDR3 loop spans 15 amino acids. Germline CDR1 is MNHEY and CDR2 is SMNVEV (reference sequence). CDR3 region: CASSLRSGVKTEAFF. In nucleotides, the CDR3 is TGTGCCAGCAGTTTAAGGTCAGGGGTGAAAACTGAAGCTTTCTTT.

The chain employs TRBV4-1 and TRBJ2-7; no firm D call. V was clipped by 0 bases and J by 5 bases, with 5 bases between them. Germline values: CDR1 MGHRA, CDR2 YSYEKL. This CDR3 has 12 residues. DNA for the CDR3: TGCGCCAGCAGCCAAGATGAGAACGAGCAGTACTTC. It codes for CASSQDENEQYF.

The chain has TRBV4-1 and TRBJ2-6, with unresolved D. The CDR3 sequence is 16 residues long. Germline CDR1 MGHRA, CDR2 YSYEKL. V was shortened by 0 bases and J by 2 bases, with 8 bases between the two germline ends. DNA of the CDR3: TGCGCCAGCAGCCAAGATGTTTCCACTGGGGCCAACGTCCTGACTTTC. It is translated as CASSQDVSTGANVLTF.

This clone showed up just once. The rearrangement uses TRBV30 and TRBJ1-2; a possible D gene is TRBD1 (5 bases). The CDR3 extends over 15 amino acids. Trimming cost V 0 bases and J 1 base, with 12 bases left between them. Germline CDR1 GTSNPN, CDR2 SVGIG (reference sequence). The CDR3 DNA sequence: TGTGCCTGGAGTGTTCAAGACAGATTTAACTATGGCTACACCTTC. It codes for CAWSVQDRFNYGYTF. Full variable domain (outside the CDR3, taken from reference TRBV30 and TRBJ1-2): SQTIHQWPATLVQPVGSPLSLECTVEGTSNPNLYWYRQAAGRGLQLLFYSVGIGQISSEVPQNLSASRPQDRQFILSSKKLLLSDSGFYLCAWSVQDRFNYGYTFGSGTRLTVV.

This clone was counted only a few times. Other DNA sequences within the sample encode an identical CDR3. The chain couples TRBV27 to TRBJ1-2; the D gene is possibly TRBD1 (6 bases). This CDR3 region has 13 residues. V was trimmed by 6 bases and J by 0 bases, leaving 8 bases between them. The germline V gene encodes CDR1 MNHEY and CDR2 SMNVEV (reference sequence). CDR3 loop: CASRTGTNYGYTF. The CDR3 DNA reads TGTGCCAGCAGGACAGGAACTAACTATGGCTACACCTTC.

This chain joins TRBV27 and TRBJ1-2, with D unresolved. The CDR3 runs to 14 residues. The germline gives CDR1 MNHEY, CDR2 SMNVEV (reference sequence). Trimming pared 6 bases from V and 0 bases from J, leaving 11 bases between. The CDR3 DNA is TGTGCCAGCAGCCCCTCCGGGACTAACTATGGCTACACCTTC. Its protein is CASSPSGTNYGYTF.

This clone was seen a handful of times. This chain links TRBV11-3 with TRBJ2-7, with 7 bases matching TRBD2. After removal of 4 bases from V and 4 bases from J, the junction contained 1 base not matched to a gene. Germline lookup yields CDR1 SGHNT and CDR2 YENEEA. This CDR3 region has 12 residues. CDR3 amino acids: CASSSGGYEQYF. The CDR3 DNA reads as TGTGCCAGCAGCTCCGGGGGGTACGAGCAGTACTTC.

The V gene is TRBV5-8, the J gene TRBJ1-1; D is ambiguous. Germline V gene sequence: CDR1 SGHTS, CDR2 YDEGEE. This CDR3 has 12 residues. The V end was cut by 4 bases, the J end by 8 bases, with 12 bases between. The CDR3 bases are TGTGCCAGCAGCGCCCCGGTCCCAGAAGCTTTCTTT. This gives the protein CASSAPVPEAFF.

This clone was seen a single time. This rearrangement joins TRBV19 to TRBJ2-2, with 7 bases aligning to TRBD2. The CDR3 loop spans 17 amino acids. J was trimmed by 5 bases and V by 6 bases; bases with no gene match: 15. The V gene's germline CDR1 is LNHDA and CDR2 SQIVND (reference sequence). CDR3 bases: TGTGCCAGTAGCCATTCGGTAGCGGGTATCGGGACCGGGGAGCTGTTTTTT. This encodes CASSHSVAGIGTGELFF.

CDR3 coding DNA: TGTGCCAGCAGCTTAAATCCCACTACCTTTGGGCAGTACTTC. It specifies CASSLNPTTFGQYF. The chain joins TRBV7-9 to TRBJ2-7; unclear D gene. Per the germline V gene, CDR1 is SEHNR and CDR2 is FQNEAQ (reference sequence). The CDR3 consists of 14 residues. Trimming left V 2 bases short and J 9 bases short, with 17 bases between.